The subject of this entry is one TCR beta chain. Random hexamers were used to reverse transcribe 0.5 to 1 ug of RNA. TCR beta CDR3 was amplified by immunoSEQ multiplex PCR. This amplification extended across 54 Vbeta and 13 Jbeta segments. Each CDR3 protein is one row after TCRdb ran MiXCR on the immunoSEQ multiplex PCR reads. The repertoire holds 250,000 or so distinct CDR3 sequences, with about 94% as singletons. These data are taken from a study of CD8 T cells in Susac syndrome. The sequenced target, TCR beta, came from blood CD8+ and CD4+ T cells. In the multiple sclerosis control group, patients were treatment-naive and had stable or active relapsing-remitting disease. Isolation of CD8+ and CD4+ T cells was performed negatively, whereas enrichment of TEMRA cells was done by FACS. Looked up from germline, CDR1 is LNHDA and CDR2 is SQIVND (reference sequence). The ends were cut back, 3 bases at V and 5 bases at J, with 13 bases in the middle. The CDR3 loop spans 15 amino acids.

The chain employs TRBV19 and TRBJ2-2; a weak D match, TRBD1 (6 bases). Sequenced sample: CD4+ T cells from PBMCs. This sequence was found in a human donor with multiple sclerosis. The chain's CDR3 is CASSIQDRTTGELFF. Here the CDR3 DNA reads TGTGCCAGTAGTATCCAAGACAGGACGACCGGGGAGCTGTTTTTT.